Each of the 30 T cell receptor beta chains below was sequenced from the same sample in a study of Graves' ophthalmopathy and Graves' hyperthyroidism. Scientists amplified the TCR beta CDR3 regions from RNA transcripts. Amplification began with first-round RT-PCR using HTBI primers, then second-round multiplex PCR was performed. TCRdb redid the calling of the multiplex PCR reads with MiXCR, one entry per CDR3 protein. The data show 600,000 to 650,000 distinct CDR3 sequences, about 20% seen once. The material sequenced was peripheral blood. Every receptor here comes from a woman younger than 35 with stable Graves' hyperthyroidism. Some clones in this sample may be carry-over from other donors' samples.

The chain is built from TRBV27 and TRBJ2-7, with D perhaps matching TRBD1 (5 bases). The V gene's germline CDR1 is MNHEY and CDR2 SMNVEV (reference sequence). V gave up 11 bases and J gave up 2 bases, with 13 bases separating them. There are 12 residues in the CDR3. The CDR3 loop is CAGLDRAYEQYF. CDR3 DNA: TGTGCCGGCCTTGACAGAGCCTACGAGCAGTACTTC.

There are many counts of this clonotype. The chain uses TRBV12-3 or TRBV12-4 and TRBJ2-5; D perhaps matches TRBD2 (5 bases). V was pared by 5 bases and J by 5 bases, with 12 bases between. The CDR3 is 13 amino acids. CDR3 in amino acids: CASSPLGRETQYF. For the CDR3, the DNA is TGTGCCAGCAGTCCACTAGGTCGGGAGACCCAGTACTTC.

DNA of the CDR3: TGCGCCAGCAGCCAGTATTCCGGGACAGGGAGGAATGGCTACACCTTC. It is translated as CASSQYSGTGRNGYTF. The gene calls are TRBV4-1 and TRBJ1-2, with 9 positions matching TRBD1. This CDR3 region has 16 residues. CDR1 is MGHRA, CDR2 YSYEKL, per germline. J lost 6 bases, V lost 3 bases, and 11 bases had no gene match.

This clonotype was picked up many times. V and J are TRBV27 and TRBJ1-1; unclear D gene. CDR3 length: 14 residues. The V end lost 5 bases, the J end lost 4 bases, and 14 bases lay between the germline ends. CDR1 MNHEY and CDR2 SMNVEV come from the germline V gene (reference sequence). This CDR3 reads CASSPTRIGTEAFF. The CDR3 region has the DNA TGTGCCAGCAGTCCGACACGTATTGGCACTGAAGCTTTCTTT.

This clonotype was detected many times. The CDR3 is CASSSHTGPINSPLHF. CDR3 DNA: TGTGCCAGCAGTTCGCATACCGGGCCAATAAATTCACCCCTCCACTTT. The J gene is TRBJ1-6, the V gene TRBV28; D call uncertain. V gave up 4 bases and J gave up 7 bases, with 17 bases separating them. Germline CDR1 reads MDHEN; CDR2 reads SYDVKM. The CDR3 contains 16 residues.

This clonotype was recorded at least ten times. A much larger clone sits a single nucleotide away, making a read error possible. V and J are TRBV6-2 or TRBV6-3 and TRBJ2-7, with 8 bases fitting TRBD2. The CDR3 sequence is 14 residues long. V lost 11 bases, J lost 5 bases, and 14 bases stayed unmatched. Germline values: CDR1 MNHEY, CDR2 SVGEGT. CDR3 nucleotide sequence: TGTGCCTGCACGGGACTAGTTGAGGATGACGAGCAGTACTTC. It yields the protein CACTGLVEDDEQYF.

The chain uses TRBV9 and TRBJ2-7; 8 bases are a match to TRBD1. V shed 0 bases and J 2 bases; nucleotides not matched to a gene: 4. Looked up from germline, CDR1 is SGDLS and CDR2 is YYNGEE. There are 15 residues in the CDR3. The CDR3 nucleotides read TGTGCCAGCAGCGTAGGTCAGGGGGCCGCCTACGAGCAGTACTTC. Protein product: CASSVGQGAAYEQYF.

This clonotype was counted at least ten times. The chain recombines TRBV11-2 with TRBJ1-6, with unresolved D. The CDR3 is made up of 11 amino acids. Looked up from germline, CDR1 is SGHAT and CDR2 is FQNNGV. The V gene lost 4 bases and the J gene lost 7 bases, with 2 bases spanning the gap. CDR3 coding DNA: TGTGCCAGCAGCTACAATTCACCCCTCCACTTT. Protein sequence: CASSYNSPLHF.

This clonotype appeared a few times. The chain recombines TRBV12-3 or TRBV12-4 with TRBJ2-5; D remains unclear. V shed 8 bases and J shed 5 bases, with 12 bases lying between them. The CDR3 covers 12 residues. CDR3 in DNA: TGTGCCAGCGGCTTCTTATCGGAGACCCAGTACTTC. Translating gives CASGFLSETQYF.

In this sample, this clonotype turned up many times. This chain uses TRBV6-5 with TRBJ1-5; D is unclear. V was cut by 0 bases and J by 7 bases, with 13 bases left in between. Per germline, CDR1 MNHEY and CDR2 SVGAGI. The CDR3 has 15 amino acids. The CDR3 bases are TGTGCCAGCAGTTACTCCCAGGATGTATTACAGCCCCAGCATTTT. Amino acids: CASSYSQDVLQPQHF.

At least ten counts were recorded for this clonotype. This sequence joins TRBV12-5 and TRBJ2-5, with D tentatively TRBD2 (6 bases). CDR1 and CDR2 (germline): LGHNT, FRNRAP. The CDR3 loop spans 13 amino acids. Between the trimmed V and J ends, which lost 6 bases and 5 bases, there was a span of 13 bases. The CDR3 DNA reads TGTGCTAGTGGCCTGGGAGGTCGGGAGACCCAGTACTTC. It is translated as CASGLGGRETQYF.

At least ten counts were recorded for this clonotype. The J gene is TRBJ1-3, the V gene TRBV6-1, with unresolved D. The length of the CDR3 is 12 residues. CDR1 is MNHNS, CDR2 SASEGT, per germline. Between the trimmed V and J ends, which lost 2 bases and 2 bases, there was a span of 1 base. CDR3 DNA: TGTGCCAGCAGTGAAACTGGAAACACCATATATTTT. It translates to CASSETGNTIYF.

The table lists this clonotype with many counts. The chain carries TRBV20-1 and TRBJ2-5; perhaps TRBD1 as D (6 bases). Trimming shortened V by 6 bases and J by 1 base, and 12 bases separated the two germline ends. The CDR3 spans 13 residues. Germline CDR1 and CDR2: DFQATT and SNEGSKA (reference sequence). Here the CDR3 DNA reads TGCAGTGCCCTAGGACAGATCCAAGAGACCCAGTACTTC. Protein: CSALGQIQETQYF.

The CDR3 sequence: CSAPQNTDTQYF. For the CDR3, the DNA is TGCAGTGCCCCTCAGAACACAGATACGCAGTATTTT. V gene TRBV20-1 combines with J gene TRBJ2-3, with D hard to call. Germline V CDR1 and CDR2: DFQATT, SNEGSKA (reference sequence). CDR3 size: 12 residues. V was pared by 6 bases and J by 2 bases, with 9 bases between.

In this sample, this clonotype turned up many times. V and J are TRBV12-3 or TRBV12-4 and TRBJ2-5; TRBD1 aligns across 11 bases. J gave up 5 bases and V 5 bases, and 10 bases lay outside the gene matches. The CDR3 loop spans 16 amino acids. The CDR3 spells CASSTTGTGGQETQYF. The CDR3 DNA sequence: TGTGCCAGCAGTACCACCGGGACAGGGGGACAGGAGACCCAGTACTTC.

This chain links TRBV4-1 with TRBJ2-7; possible D gene TRBD1, 6 bases. The CDR3 loop spans 16 amino acids. Germline V gene sequence: CDR1 MGHRA, CDR2 YSYEKL. Deletions cut 1 base from V and 3 bases from J, with 16 bases between. CDR3 DNA: TGCGCCAGCAGCCAAGCACCGGGACACAGCTTCTACGAGCAGTACTTC. It specifies CASSQAPGHSFYEQYF.

This clonotype was counted ten times or more. The chain uses TRBV4-3 and TRBJ1-1; D is unresolved. Trimming took 1 base from V and 1 from J, leaving 7 bases between them. This CDR3 contains 14 residues. Germline assignment: CDR1 LGHNA and CDR2 YSLEER. The CDR3 nucleotides are TGCGCCAGCAGCCAAGGCACATGGAACACTGAAGCTTTCTTT. Amino acid sequence: CASSQGTWNTEAFF.

At least ten counts were recorded for this clonotype. One end of the junction fails to match germline, which may point to a read error. This chain joins TRBV6-4 and TRBJ2-6; 8 nucleotides align to TRBD1. Germline V lookup: CDR1 MRHNA, CDR2 SNTAGT. This CDR3 spans 17 amino acids. The CDR3 coding sequence is TGTGCCAGCCGGGACAGGCAAACCCGTTCGGGGGCCAACGTCCTGGCTTTC. It codes for CASRDRQTRSGANVLAF.

This clonotype showed up many times. This chain connects TRBV11-2 to TRBJ2-4; D is undetermined. The germline V and J ends were trimmed by 1 base and 0 bases, with 7 bases remaining between them. This CDR3 spans 15 amino acids. CDR1 is SGHAT and CDR2 is FQNNGV in the germline V gene. This CDR3 reads CASSLVQVAKNIQYF. The CDR3 DNA reads as TGTGCCAGCAGCTTAGTCCAGGTAGCCAAAAACATTCAGTACTTC.

On this clonotype: At one boundary the junction diverges from the germline segment, which might be a read error. V usage is TRBV12-3 or TRBV12-4 and J usage is TRBJ1-5; D not certain. The CDR3 length is 13 residues. The CDR3 coding sequence is TGTGCCAGCAGTCAACGCGCCAATCAGCCCCAGCGTTTT. This translates into CASSQRANQPQRF.

V usage is TRBV6-2 or TRBV6-3 and J usage is TRBJ1-1, with TRBD1 matching over 10 bases. CDR1 is MNHEY and CDR2 is SVGEGT in the germline V gene. The V segment lost 7 bases and the J segment 3 bases; nucleotides outside the gene matches: 8. The CDR3 loop spans 15 amino acids. CDR3 sequence reads: CASITPDRGHTEAFF. Written as DNA, the CDR3 is TGTGCCAGCATCACACCCGACAGGGGGCACACTGAAGCTTTCTTT.

This clonotype was counted a few times. V and J are TRBV27 and TRBJ2-4; tentatively, D is TRBD2 (5 bases). V dropped 5 bases and J dropped 2 bases, with 10 bases sitting between them. This CDR3 has 14 amino acids. CDR1 is MNHEY and CDR2 is SMNVEV in the germline V gene (reference sequence). The CDR3 is CASSTLGTKNIQYF. CDR3 nucleotide sequence: TGTGCCAGCAGTACTCTCGGGACCAAAAACATTCAGTACTTC.

This clonotype came up a few times. The rearrangement uses TRBV12-3 or TRBV12-4 and TRBJ1-5; D is unclear. V shed 3 bases and J shed 0 bases, with 15 bases lying between them. The CDR3 runs 17 residues. DNA for the CDR3: TGTGCCAGCAGTTTTAGTCTTAACGGAAATAGCAATCAGCCCCAGCATTTT. Translating gives CASSFSLNGNSNQPQHF.

This clonotype was counted between two and nine times. This chain joins TRBV7-2 and TRBJ2-7; no clear D. The germline gives CDR1 SGHTA, CDR2 FQGNSA. The V gene lost 1 base and the J gene lost 4 bases, with 11 bases spanning the gap. The CDR3 is 14 amino acids. In nucleotides, the CDR3 is TGTGCCAGCAGCTTAGTTCCGGACGGGTACGAGCAGTACTTC. As protein: CASSLVPDGYEQYF.

This clonotype has ten or more counts. V usage is TRBV6-1 and J usage is TRBJ2-5, with TRBD2 identical over 9 bases. Germline values: CDR1 MNHNS, CDR2 SASEGT. V lost 5 bases, J lost 5 bases, and 6 bases stayed unmatched. This CDR3 comprises 14 residues. The CDR3 sequence: CASSRSGRSETQYF. CDR3 sequence (DNA): TGTGCCAGCAGTCGAAGCGGGAGGAGTGAGACCCAGTACTTC.

This chain joins TRBV27 and TRBJ2-7; 8 nucleotides agree with TRBD2. In germline, CDR1 is MNHEY, CDR2 SMNVEV (reference sequence). V was clipped by 5 bases and J by 7 bases; unmatched bases: 19. This CDR3 contains 17 residues. The CDR3 loop reads CASSPTSLGLGGREQYF. The CDR3 nucleotides are TGTGCCAGCAGTCCTACCTCATTGGGACTAGGGGGGAGGGAGCAGTACTTC.

Comments on this clonotype: A much larger clone is a single base away; this may be a read error. The chain carries TRBV14 and TRBJ2-2, with D possibly matching TRBD2 (5 bases). CDR1 is SGHDN and CDR2 is FVKESK in the germline V gene. This CDR3 is built from 15 residues. Written as DNA, the CDR3 is TGTGCCAGCAGCCAACGGCAGGTGAACACCGGGGAGCTGGTTTTT. This codes for CASSQRQVNTGELVF.

This clonotype was found many times. This chain links TRBV20-1 with TRBJ1-5; the D gene is possibly TRBD1 (6 bases). The germline V and J ends were trimmed by 2 bases and 10 bases, with 15 bases remaining between them. Germline V gene data show CDR1 as DFQATT and CDR2 as SNEGSKA (reference sequence). CDR3 length: 13 residues. For the CDR3, the DNA is TGCAGTGCTAGACCCTATCGACAGGCACCCCAGCATTTT. This sequence encodes CSARPYRQAPQHF.

The gene calls are TRBV28 and TRBJ1-5; possibly TRBD1 for D (6 bases). Germline CDR1 MDHEN, CDR2 SYDVKM. CDR3 length: 14 residues. V dropped 9 bases and J dropped 2 bases, with 14 bases sitting between them. The CDR3 loop is CASSRGWGNQPQHF. In DNA form, the CDR3 reads TGTGCCAGTTCCAGGGGATGGGGCAATCAGCCCCAGCATTTT. The full variable domain, in which reference TRBV28 and TRBJ1-5 provide the parts outside the CDR3, is DVKVTQSSRYLVKRTGEKVFLECVQDMDHENMFWYRQDPGLGLRLIYFSYDVKMKEKGDIPEGYSVSREKKERFSLILESASTNQTSMYLCASSRGWGNQPQHFGDGTRLSIL.

This clonotype was detected many times. The chain uses TRBV2 and TRBJ2-7; D not certain. CDR1 and CDR2 (germline): SNHLY, FYNNEI. The CDR3 runs 16 residues. V lost 3 bases and J lost 0, with 15 bases in between. CDR3 sequence (DNA): TGTGCCAGCAGTGACCTGTCGGGCCCCAGCTCCTACGAGCAGTACTTC. The encoded protein is CASSDLSGPSSYEQYF.